The table lists the clone carrying this TCR beta chain with a few counts. Antigen unknown. The source of the sample is a study of CD8+CD57+ T cells in acquired aplastic anemia. Study summary: Mean yield of DNA from sorted CD4+ and CD8+ cells was roughly 3.1 ug. Healthy donor sequencing depth: 9.5 million to 10.8 million CD4+, fewer than 12 million CD8+ reads. Study-level results: A set of around 30 CD8+ CDR3 sequences was shared between patients and controls, and these sequences appeared highly expressed in patients. For CD8+ Simpson's diversity, patients and controls showed no significant difference.

This CDR3 spans 15 amino acids. Trimming took 2 bases from V and 5 from J, leaving 18 bases between them. In germline, CDR1 is SQVTM, CDR2 ANQGSEA. It was genomic DNA that served as the template for profiling TCR beta VDJ and CDR3. TCRdb reanalysed the reads using MiXCR and keeps one entry per CDR3 protein. The sample holds about 110,000 distinct CDR3 sequences, under 60% seen once. The chain recombines TRBV29-1 with TRBJ1-2, with D uncertain. Sample: sorted CD4+, CD8+, or CD8+CD57+ T cells (not recorded which) from PBMCs. This clonotype was sampled from a human donor in good health, serving as a control. The DNA for the CDR3 is TGCAGCGTTGAATCGTTGGAGGGCCTAACATATGGCTACACCTTC. Translated, it gives CSVESLEGLTYGYTF.